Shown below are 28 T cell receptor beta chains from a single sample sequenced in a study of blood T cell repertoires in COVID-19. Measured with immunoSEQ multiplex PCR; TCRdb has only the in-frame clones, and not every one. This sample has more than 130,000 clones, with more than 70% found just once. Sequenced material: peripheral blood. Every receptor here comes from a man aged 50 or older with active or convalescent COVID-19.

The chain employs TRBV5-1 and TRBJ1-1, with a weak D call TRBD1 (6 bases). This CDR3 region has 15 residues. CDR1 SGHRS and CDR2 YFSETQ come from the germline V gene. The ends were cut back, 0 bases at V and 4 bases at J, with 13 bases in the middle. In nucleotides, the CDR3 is TGCGCCAGCAGCTTGGATCCAGGGGTGGTCACTGAAGCTTTCTTT. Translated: CASSLDPGVVTEAFF.

The CDR3 loop is CASFEEVFSGNTIYF. CDR3 nucleotides: TGTGCCAGCTTCGAGGAGGTATTCTCTGGAAACACCATATATTTT. The chain employs TRBV6-6 and TRBJ1-3, with unresolved D. CDR1 and CDR2 from the germline V gene are MNHNY and SVGAGI (reference sequence). Trimming stripped 8 bases from V and 0 bases from J, with 14 bases between. This CDR3 spans 15 amino acids.

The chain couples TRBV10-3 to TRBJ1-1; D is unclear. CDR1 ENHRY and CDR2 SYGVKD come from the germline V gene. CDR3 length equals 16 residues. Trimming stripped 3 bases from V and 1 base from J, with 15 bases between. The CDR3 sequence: CAISEKLTDGNTEAFF. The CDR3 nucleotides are TGTGCCATCAGTGAAAAGCTTACAGATGGGAACACTGAAGCTTTCTTT.

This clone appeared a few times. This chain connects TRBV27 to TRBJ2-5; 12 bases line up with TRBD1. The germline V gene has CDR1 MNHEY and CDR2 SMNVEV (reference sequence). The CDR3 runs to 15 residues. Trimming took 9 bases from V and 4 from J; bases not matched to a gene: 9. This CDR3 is CASSSGTGGAETQYF. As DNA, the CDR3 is TGTGCCAGTTCATCCGGGACAGGGGGCGCAGAGACCCAGTACTTC.

Written as DNA, the CDR3 is TGTGCCAGCAGTTACACGGTAAACTACGAGCAGTACTTC. It specifies CASSYTVNYEQYF. This chain uses TRBV6-5 with TRBJ2-7; D gene ambiguous. The CDR3 has 13 amino acids. In germline, CDR1 is MNHEY, CDR2 SVGAGI. Between the trimmed V and J ends, which lost 2 bases and 3 bases, there was a span of 8 bases.

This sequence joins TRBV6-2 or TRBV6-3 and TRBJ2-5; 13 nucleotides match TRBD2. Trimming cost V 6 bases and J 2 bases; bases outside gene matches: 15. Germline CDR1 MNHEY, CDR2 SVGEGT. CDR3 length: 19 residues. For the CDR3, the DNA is TGTGCCAGCAGGCCTACATCAGCACCGGGACTAGCGGGGCAAGAGACCCAGTACTTC. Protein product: CASRPTSAPGLAGQETQYF.

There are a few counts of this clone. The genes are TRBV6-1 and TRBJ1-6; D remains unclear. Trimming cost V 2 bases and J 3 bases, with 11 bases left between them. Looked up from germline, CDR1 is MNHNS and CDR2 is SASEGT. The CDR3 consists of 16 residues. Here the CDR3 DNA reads TGTGCCAGCAGTGAACTGCCCTCCGGCTATAATTCACCCCTCCACTTT. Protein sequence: CASSELPSGYNSPLHF.

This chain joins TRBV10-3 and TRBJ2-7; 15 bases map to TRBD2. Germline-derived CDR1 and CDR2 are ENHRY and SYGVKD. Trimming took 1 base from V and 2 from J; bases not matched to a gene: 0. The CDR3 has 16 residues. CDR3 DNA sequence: TGTGCCATCAGTGAGTGGACTAGCGGGAGGGCCTACGAGCAGTACTTC. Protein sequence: CAISEWTSGRAYEQYF.

Here the CDR3 reads CASSRGTSGSYNTGELFF. The DNA of the CDR3 is TGTGCCAGCAGCCGAGGGACTAGCGGGAGTTATAACACCGGGGAGCTGTTTTTT. The chain has TRBV5-4 and TRBJ2-2, with 14 positions matching TRBD2. Germline trimming cut 4 bases from V and 2 bases from J; bases unmatched to any gene: 7. The germline gives CDR1 SGHNT, CDR2 YYREEE (reference sequence). The CDR3 contains 18 residues.

The CDR3 region has the DNA TGCAGCGTGGGACTGGGGGGAAACACCATATATTTT. Encoded protein: CSVGLGGNTIYF. The gene calls are TRBV29-1 and TRBJ1-3, with a weak D call TRBD1 (5 bases). CDR3 size: 12 residues. V was pared by 6 bases and J by 4 bases, with 10 bases between. The germline V gene encodes CDR1 SQVTM and CDR2 ANQGSEA.

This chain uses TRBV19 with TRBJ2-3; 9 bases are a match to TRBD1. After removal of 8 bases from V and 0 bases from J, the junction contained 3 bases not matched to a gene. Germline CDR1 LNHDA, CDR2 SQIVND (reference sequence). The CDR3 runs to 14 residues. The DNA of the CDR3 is TGTGCCAGTGGACAGGGGTATAGCACAGATACGCAGTATTTT. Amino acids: CASGQGYSTDTQYF.

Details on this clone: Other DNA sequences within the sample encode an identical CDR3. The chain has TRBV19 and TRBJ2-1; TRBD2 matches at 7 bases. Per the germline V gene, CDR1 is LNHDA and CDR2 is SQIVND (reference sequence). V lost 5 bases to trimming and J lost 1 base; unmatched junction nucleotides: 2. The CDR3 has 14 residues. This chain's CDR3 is CASSASGSYNEQFF. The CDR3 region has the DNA TGTGCCAGTAGTGCTAGCGGATCCTACAATGAGCAGTTCTTC.

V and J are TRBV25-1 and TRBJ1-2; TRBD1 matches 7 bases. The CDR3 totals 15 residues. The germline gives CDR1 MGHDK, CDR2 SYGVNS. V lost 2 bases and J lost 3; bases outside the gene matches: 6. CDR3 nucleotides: TGTGCCAGCAGTGAAGAGACAGGGAGAGACTATGGCTACACCTTC. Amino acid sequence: CASSEETGRDYGYTF.

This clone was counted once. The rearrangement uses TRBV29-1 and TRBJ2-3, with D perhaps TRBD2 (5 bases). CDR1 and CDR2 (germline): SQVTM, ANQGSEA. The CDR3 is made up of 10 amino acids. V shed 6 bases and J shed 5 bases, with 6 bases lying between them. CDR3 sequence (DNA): TGCAGCGTAGGAGGAGATACGCAGTATTTT. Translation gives CSVGGDTQYF.

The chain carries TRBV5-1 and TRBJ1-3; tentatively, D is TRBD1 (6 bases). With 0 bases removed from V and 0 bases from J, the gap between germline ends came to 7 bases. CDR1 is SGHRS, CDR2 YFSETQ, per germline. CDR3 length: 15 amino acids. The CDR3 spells CASSLGDNSGNTIYF. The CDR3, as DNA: TGCGCCAGCAGCTTGGGGGACAACTCTGGAAACACCATATATTTT.

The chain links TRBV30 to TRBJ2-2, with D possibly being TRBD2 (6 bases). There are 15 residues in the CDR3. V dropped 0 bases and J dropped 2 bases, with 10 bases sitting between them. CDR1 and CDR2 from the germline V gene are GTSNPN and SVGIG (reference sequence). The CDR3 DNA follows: TGTGCCTGGAGTGTTGGGACTTTTAACACCGGGGAGCTGTTTTTT. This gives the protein CAWSVGTFNTGELFF.

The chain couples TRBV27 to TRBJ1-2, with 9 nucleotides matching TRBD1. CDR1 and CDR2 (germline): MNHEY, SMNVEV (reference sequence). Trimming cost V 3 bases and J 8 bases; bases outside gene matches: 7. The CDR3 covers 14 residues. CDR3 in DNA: TGTGCCAGCAGTTTCTCCGGGACAGGGAGCGGCTACACCTTC. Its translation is CASSFSGTGSGYTF.

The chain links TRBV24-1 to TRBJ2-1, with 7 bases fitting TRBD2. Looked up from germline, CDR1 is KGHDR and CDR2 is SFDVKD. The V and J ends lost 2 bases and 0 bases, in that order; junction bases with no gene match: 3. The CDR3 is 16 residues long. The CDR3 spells CATSDWGGSSYNEQFF. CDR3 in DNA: TGTGCCACCAGTGATTGGGGCGGGAGCTCCTACAATGAGCAGTTCTTC.

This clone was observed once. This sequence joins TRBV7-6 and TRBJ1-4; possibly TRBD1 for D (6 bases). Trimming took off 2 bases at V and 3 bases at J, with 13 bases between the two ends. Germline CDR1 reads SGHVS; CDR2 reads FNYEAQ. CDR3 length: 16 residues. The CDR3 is CASSLWGGRANEKLFF. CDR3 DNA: TGTGCCAGCAGCTTATGGGGGGGCCGAGCTAATGAAAAACTGTTTTTT.

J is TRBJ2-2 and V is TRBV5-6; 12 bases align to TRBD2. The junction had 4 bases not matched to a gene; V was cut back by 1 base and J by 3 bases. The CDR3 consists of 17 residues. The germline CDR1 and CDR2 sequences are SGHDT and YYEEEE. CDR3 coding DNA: TGTGCCAGCAGCTTGCTAGCGGGAGGGCCGCACACCGGGGAGCTGTTTTTT. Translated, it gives CASSLLAGGPHTGELFF.

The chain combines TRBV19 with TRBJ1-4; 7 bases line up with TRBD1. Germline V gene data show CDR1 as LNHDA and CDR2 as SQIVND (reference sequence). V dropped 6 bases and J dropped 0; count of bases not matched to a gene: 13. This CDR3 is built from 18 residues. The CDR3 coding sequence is TGTGCCAGTAGGCTGACAGGGTTTCAGTTTGCAACTAATGAAAAACTGTTTTTT. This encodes CASRLTGFQFATNEKLFF.

This chain's CDR3 is CASSDSGERTDTQYF. The CDR3 DNA reads as TGTGCCAGCAGTGATAGCGGGGAGAGGACAGATACGCAGTATTTT. This chain uses TRBV6-4 with TRBJ2-3, with 8 bases lining up with TRBD2. Trimming took 3 bases from V and 3 from J; bases not matched to a gene: 5. Per germline, CDR1 MRHNA and CDR2 SNTAGT. This CDR3 comprises 15 residues.

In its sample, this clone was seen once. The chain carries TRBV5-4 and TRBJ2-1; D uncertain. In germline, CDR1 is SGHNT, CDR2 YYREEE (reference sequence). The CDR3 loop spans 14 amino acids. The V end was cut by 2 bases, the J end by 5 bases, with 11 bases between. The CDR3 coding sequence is TGTGCCAGCAGCTTACCGGGTATCGACAATGAGCAGTTCTTC. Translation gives CASSLPGIDNEQFF. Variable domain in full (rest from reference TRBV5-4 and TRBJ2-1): ETGVTQSPTHLIKTRGQQVTLRCSSQSGHNTVSWYQQALGQGPQFIFQYYREEENGRGNFPPRFSGLQFPNYSSELNVNALELDDSALYLCASSLPGIDNEQFFGPGTRLTVL.

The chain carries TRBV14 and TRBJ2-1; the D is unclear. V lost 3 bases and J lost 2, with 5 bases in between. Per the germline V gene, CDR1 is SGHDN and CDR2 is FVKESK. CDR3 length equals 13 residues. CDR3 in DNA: TGTGCCAGCAGCCATCAGGCCTACAATGAGCAGTTCTTC. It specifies CASSHQAYNEQFF.

CDR3 loop: CASSLGSGRYNEQFF. As DNA, the CDR3 is TGTGCCAGCAGCTTAGGGTCCGGGAGATACAATGAGCAGTTCTTC. This chain links TRBV13 with TRBJ2-1; D possibly corresponds to TRBD2 (6 bases). The germline gives CDR1 PRHDT, CDR2 FYEKMQ (reference sequence). This CDR3 contains 15 residues. The ends were cut back, 0 bases at V and 4 bases at J, with 10 bases in the middle.

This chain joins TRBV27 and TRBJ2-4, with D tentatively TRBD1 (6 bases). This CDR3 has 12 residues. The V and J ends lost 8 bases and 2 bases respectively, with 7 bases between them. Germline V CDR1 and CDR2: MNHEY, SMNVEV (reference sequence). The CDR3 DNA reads TGTGCCAGCGGGACAACCAAAAACATTCAGTACTTC. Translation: CASGTTKNIQYF.

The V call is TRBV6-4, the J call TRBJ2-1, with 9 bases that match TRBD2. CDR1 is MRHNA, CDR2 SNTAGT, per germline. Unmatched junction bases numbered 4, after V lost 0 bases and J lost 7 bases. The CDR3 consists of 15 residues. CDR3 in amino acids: CASSDSASGKNEQFF. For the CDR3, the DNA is TGTGCCAGCAGTGACTCGGCTAGCGGGAAGAATGAGCAGTTCTTC.

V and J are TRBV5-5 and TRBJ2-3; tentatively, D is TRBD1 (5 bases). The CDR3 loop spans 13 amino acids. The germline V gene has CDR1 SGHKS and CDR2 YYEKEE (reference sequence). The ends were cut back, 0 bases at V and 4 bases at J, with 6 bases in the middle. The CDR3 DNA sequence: TGTGCCAGCAGCTTGGTAGGGGCAGATACGCAGTATTTT. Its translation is CASSLVGADTQYF. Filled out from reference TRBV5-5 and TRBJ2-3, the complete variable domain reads DAGVTQSPTHLIKTRGQQVTLRCSPISGHKSVSWYQQVLGQGPQFIFQYYEKEERGRGNFPDRFSARQFPNYSSELNVNALLLGDSALYLCASSLVGADTQYFGPGTRLTVL.